The 15 T cell receptor beta chains reported below all come from one sample, sequenced in a study of Ad26.COV2.S vaccination and SARS-CoV-2 variants. Sample treatment: 19 received Ad26.COV2.S at low or high dose, single or two shots; 5 received placebo; per-sample allocation not given. Specimens were obtained on day 63 following the first vaccine or placebo injection. Here immunoSEQ multiplex PCR was the method, and the copy in TCRdb shows in-frame clones only, minus some. Of roughly 350,000 clones listed, approximately 86% are singletons. The sample consisted of peripheral blood, taken in a trial of Ad26.COV2.S vaccine versus placebo. All receptors come from a person between 18 and 65 years old who received the Ad26.COV2.S COVID-19 vaccine or a placebo.

J is TRBJ2-7 and V is TRBV7-2; D unresolved. Trimming left V 4 bases short and J 3 bases short, with 10 bases between. Germline CDR1 is SGHTA and CDR2 is FQGNSA. This CDR3 contains 13 residues. CDR3 nucleotide sequence: TGTGCCAGCAGCTCAAGCGCCTACTACGAGCAGTACTTC. It encodes CASSSSAYYEQYF.

CDR3 amino acids: CASRVFSGNTIYF. The CDR3 DNA is TGTGCCAGTAGAGTCTTCTCTGGAAACACCATATATTTT. The chain couples TRBV19 to TRBJ1-3; D remains unclear. CDR3 length: 13 amino acids. V lost 6 bases to trimming and J lost 0 bases, with 6 bases between them. The germline V gene encodes CDR1 LNHDA and CDR2 SQIVND (reference sequence).

The J gene is TRBJ2-5, the V gene TRBV6-5; maybe TRBD2 (6 bases). CDR1 MNHEY and CDR2 SVGAGI come from the germline V gene. The CDR3 contains 16 residues. Trimming removed 0 bases from V and 2 bases from J, with 13 bases in between. CDR3 protein: CASSYSYGRGQETQYF. CDR3 in DNA: TGTGCCAGCAGTTACTCTTACGGGAGAGGACAAGAGACCCAGTACTTC.

The chain combines TRBV2 with TRBJ2-2, with TRBD2 identical over 10 bases. Germline assignment: CDR1 SNHLY and CDR2 FYNNEI. The length of the CDR3 is 13 residues. CDR3 residues: CASSGGGGGELFF. CDR3 bases: TGTGCATCAAGCGGGGGGGGCGGCGGGGAGCTGTTTTTT.

The V call is TRBV5-8, the J call TRBJ1-5, with TRBD1 identical over 11 bases. Unmatched junction bases numbered 7, after V lost 1 base and J lost 7 bases. The CDR3 has 16 residues. Germline loops: CDR1 SGHTS, CDR2 YDEGEE. CDR3 protein: CASSLRGTGGNQPQHF. In DNA form, the CDR3 reads TGTGCCAGCAGCTTGCGAGGGACAGGGGGGAACCAGCCCCAGCATTTT.

The chain couples TRBV6-2 or TRBV6-3 to TRBJ2-5; 8 bases are a match to TRBD2. This CDR3 region has 15 residues. J was trimmed by 1 base and V by 6 bases; bases with no gene match: 7. The V gene's germline CDR1 is MNHEY and CDR2 SVGEGT. CDR3 coding DNA: TGTGCCAGCAGCGGACGGGGGGGATCCCAAGAGACCCAGTACTTC. This encodes CASSGRGGSQETQYF.

The rearrangement uses TRBV7-9 and TRBJ1-5, with TRBD1 matching over 8 bases. The junction had 6 bases not matched to a gene; V was cut back by 4 bases and J by 1 base. CDR1 is SEHNR and CDR2 is FQNEAQ in the germline V gene (reference sequence). The CDR3 runs 16 residues. The CDR3 sequence is CASSSSGGGSNQPQHF. CDR3 sequence (DNA): TGTGCCAGCAGCTCCTCAGGGGGCGGGAGCAATCAGCCCCAGCATTTT.

The chain has TRBV5-8 and TRBJ2-1; no clear D. Trimming took off 1 base at V and 4 bases at J, with 12 bases between the two ends. Germline V lookup: CDR1 SGHTS, CDR2 YDEGEE. CDR3 length: 15 amino acids. The CDR3 coding sequence is TGTGCCAGCAGCTTGTTATGGGGAAGTTACAATGAGCAGTTCTTC. It yields the protein CASSLLWGSYNEQFF.

The V gene is TRBV30, the J gene TRBJ1-2, with D uncertain. This CDR3 spans 11 amino acids. CDR1 GTSNPN and CDR2 SVGIG come from the germline V gene (reference sequence). With 0 bases removed from V and 1 base from J, the gap between germline ends came to 0 bases. The CDR3 DNA is TGTGCCTGGAGTGTTAACTATGGCTACACCTTC. Translating it yields CAWSVNYGYTF.

A remark on this clone: The same CDR3 is also encoded by other DNA sequences in this sample. The rearrangement joins TRBV4-1 to TRBJ1-5, with TRBD1 matching over 8 bases. Germline lookup yields CDR1 MGHRA and CDR2 YSYEKL. This CDR3 is built from 15 residues. With V trimmed by 0 bases and J by 7 bases, 5 bases remained unmatched. For the CDR3, the DNA is TGCGCCAGCAGCCAAGACGGGCAGGGGGCACAGCCCCAGCATTTT. Translation gives CASSQDGQGAQPQHF.

The chain employs TRBV6-2 or TRBV6-3 and TRBJ2-2, with D perhaps matching TRBD2 (5 bases). Germline values: CDR1 MNHEY, CDR2 SVGEGT. This CDR3 comprises 18 residues. Trimming pared 1 base from V and 2 bases from J, leaving 17 bases between. CDR3 nucleotides: TGTGCCAGCAGTTACTACCTTACTAGAAGCCCAAACACCGGGGAGCTGTTTTTT. Its translation is CASSYYLTRSPNTGELFF.

J is TRBJ1-1 and V is TRBV5-1, with TRBD1 as a possible D gene (5 bases). The germline CDR1 and CDR2 sequences are SGHRS and YFSETQ. The V gene lost 4 bases and the J gene lost 1 base, with 11 bases spanning the gap. The length of the CDR3 is 14 residues. CDR3 region: CASSHTTGNTEAFF. DNA of the CDR3: TGCGCCAGCAGCCATACTACAGGGAACACTGAAGCTTTCTTT.

This chain joins TRBV2 and TRBJ2-3, with D maybe TRBD1 (5 bases). The V gene's germline CDR1 is SNHLY and CDR2 FYNNEI. V gave up 0 bases and J gave up 1 base, with 11 bases separating them. The length of the CDR3 is 16 residues. CDR3 coding DNA: TGTGCCAGCAGTGAAGCGTTTCAGGGCGGCACAGATACGCAGTATTTT. This codes for CASSEAFQGGTDTQYF.

The chain's CDR3 is CASSYSGTKLSGNTIYF. The CDR3 DNA follows: TGTGCCAGCAGTTACTCCGGGACAAAACTCTCTGGAAACACCATATATTTT. J is TRBJ1-3 and V is TRBV6-2 or TRBV6-3; D perhaps matches TRBD1 (6 bases). The germline V gene encodes CDR1 MNHEY and CDR2 SVGEGT. V was trimmed by 0 bases and J by 0 bases, leaving 12 bases between them. CDR3 size: 17 residues.

This chain connects TRBV28 to TRBJ2-7; D unclear. Trimming cost V 6 bases and J 5 bases, with 20 bases left between them. The CDR3 length is 15 residues. Germline-derived CDR1 and CDR2 are MDHEN and SYDVKM. The CDR3 nucleotides read TGTGCCAGCAGACTCCAAGACTGGAACTTGGACGAGCAGTACTTC. The encoded protein is CASRLQDWNLDEQYF.